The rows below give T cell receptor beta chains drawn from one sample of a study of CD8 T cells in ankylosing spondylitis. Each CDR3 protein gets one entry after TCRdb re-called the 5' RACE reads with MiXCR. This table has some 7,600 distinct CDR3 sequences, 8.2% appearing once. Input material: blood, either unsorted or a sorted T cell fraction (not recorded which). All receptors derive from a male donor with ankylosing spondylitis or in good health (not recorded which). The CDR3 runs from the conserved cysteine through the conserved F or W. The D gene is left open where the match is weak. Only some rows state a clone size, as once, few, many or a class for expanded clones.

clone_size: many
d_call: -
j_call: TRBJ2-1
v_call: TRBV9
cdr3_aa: CASSVGGDEQFF
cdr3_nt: TGTGCCAGCAGCGTAGGAGGGGATGAGCAGTTCTTC

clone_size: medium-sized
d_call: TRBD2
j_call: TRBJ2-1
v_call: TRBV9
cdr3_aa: CASAGLSGRMANEQFF
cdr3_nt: TGTGCCAGCGCGGGGCTTAGCGGGAGGATGGCCAATGAGCAGTTCTTC

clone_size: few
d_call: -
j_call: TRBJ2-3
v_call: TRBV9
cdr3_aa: CASSVTAGQPPTDTQYF
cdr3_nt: TGTGCCAGCAGCGTAACGGCGGGTCAGCCTCCCACAGATACGCAGTATTTT

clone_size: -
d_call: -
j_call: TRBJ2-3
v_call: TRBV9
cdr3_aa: CASSVERGPPDTQYF
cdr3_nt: TGTGCCAGCAGCGTAGAGAGAGGGCCCCCAGATACGCAGTATTTT

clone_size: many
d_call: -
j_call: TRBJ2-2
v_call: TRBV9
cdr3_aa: CASSVDGTGELFF
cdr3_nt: TGTGCCAGCAGCGTAGATGGTACCGGGGAGCTGTTTTTT

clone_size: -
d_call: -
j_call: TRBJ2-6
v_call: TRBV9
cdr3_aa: CASSISTGEPPNWASGANVLTF
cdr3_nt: TGTGCCAGCAGCATTTCTACGGGCGAGCCCCCAAATTGGGCCTCTGGGGCCAACGTCCTGACTTTC

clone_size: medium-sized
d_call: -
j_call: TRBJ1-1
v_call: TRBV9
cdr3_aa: CASSVGRGGTEAFF
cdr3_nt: TGTGCCAGCAGCGTAGGACGGGGAGGTACTGAAGCTTTCTTT

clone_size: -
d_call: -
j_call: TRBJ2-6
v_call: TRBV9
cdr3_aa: CASSVGRGQVANVLTF
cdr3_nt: TGTGCCAGCAGCGTAGGCAGGGGTCAAGTGGCCAACGTCCTGACTTTC

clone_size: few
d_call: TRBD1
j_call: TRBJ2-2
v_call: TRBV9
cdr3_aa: CASSGRQGRTGELFF
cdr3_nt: TGTGCCAGCAGCGGAAGACAGGGACGGACCGGGGAGCTGTTTTTT

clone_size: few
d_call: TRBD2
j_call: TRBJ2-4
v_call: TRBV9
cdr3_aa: CASSGSGTSAGPNIQYF
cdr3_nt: TGTGCCAGCAGCGGGTCCGGGACTAGCGCCGGCCCGAACATTCAGTACTTC

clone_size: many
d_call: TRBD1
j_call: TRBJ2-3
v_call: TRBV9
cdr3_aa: CASSNGQGASTDTQYF
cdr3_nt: TGTGCCAGCAGCAACGGACAGGGGGCGAGCACAGATACGCAGTATTTT

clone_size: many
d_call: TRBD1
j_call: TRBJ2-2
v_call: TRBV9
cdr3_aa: CASSSDRGRTGELFF
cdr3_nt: TGTGCCAGCAGCTCTGACAGGGGGCGGACCGGGGAGCTGTTTTTT

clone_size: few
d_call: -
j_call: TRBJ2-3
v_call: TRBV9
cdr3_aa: CASSVEGITSTDTQYF
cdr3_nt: TGTGCCAGCAGCGTAGAAGGGATTACTAGCACAGATACGCAGTATTTT

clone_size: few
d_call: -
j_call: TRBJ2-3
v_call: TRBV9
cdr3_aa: CASSVGITDTQYF
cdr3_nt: TGTGCCAGCAGCGTTGGCATCACAGATACGCAGTATTTT

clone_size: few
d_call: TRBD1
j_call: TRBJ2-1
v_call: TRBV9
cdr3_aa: CASTIGTGVSGEQFF
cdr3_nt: TGTGCCAGCACCATCGGGACAGGGGTTTCTGGGGAGCAGTTCTTC

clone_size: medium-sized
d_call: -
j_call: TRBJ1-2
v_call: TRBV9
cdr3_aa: CASSAGTDYGGYTF
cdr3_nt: TGTGCCAGCAGCGCTGGGACGGACTATGGTGGCTACACCTTC

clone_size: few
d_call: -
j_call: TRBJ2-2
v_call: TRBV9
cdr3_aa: CASSRPSVGYTGELFF
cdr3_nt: TGTGCCAGCAGCCGCCCGAGCGTAGGCTACACCGGGGAGCTGTTTTTT

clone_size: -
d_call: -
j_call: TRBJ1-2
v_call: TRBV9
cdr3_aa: CASSSGQNGYTF
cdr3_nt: TGTGCCAGCAGCTCAGGACAGAATGGCTACACCTTC

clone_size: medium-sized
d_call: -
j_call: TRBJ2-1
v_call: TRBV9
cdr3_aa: CASSVVGILGDEQFF
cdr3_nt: TGCGCCAGCAGCGTAGTCGGGATTTTAGGAGATGAGCAGTTCTTC

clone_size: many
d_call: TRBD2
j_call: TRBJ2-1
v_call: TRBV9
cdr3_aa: CASRGTSENNEQFF
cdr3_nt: TGTGCCAGCCGCGGGACTAGCGAAAACAATGAGCAGTTCTTC

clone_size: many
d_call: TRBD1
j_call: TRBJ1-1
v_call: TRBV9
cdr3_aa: CASSVTGRNTEAFF
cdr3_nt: TGTGCCAGCAGCGTGACAGGGCGGAACACTGAAGCTTTCTTT

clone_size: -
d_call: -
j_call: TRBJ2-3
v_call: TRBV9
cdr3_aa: CASGGGGRTDTQYF
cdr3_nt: TGTGCAAGCGGTGGGGGGGGCCGCACAGATACGCAGTATTTT

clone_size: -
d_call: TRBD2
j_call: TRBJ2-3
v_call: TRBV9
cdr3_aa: CASSRPGLAGLTDTQYF
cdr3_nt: TGTGCCAGCAGCCGTCCGGGACTAGCGGGGCTCACAGATACGCAGTATTTT

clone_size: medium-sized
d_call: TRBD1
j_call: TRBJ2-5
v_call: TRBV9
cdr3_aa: CASSVGDSRKETQYF
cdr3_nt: TGTGCCAGCAGCGTAGGGGACAGCAGAAAGGAGACCCAGTACTTC

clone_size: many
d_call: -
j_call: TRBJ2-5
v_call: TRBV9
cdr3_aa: CASSVGFGQETQYF
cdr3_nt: TGTGCCAGCAGCGTAGGGTTCGGGCAAGAGACCCAGTACTTC